Presented here are 17 T cell receptor beta chains from one specimen sequenced in a study of beta chain features in type 1 diabetes. The investigators reverse transcribed all of the isolated RNA, so they sequenced expressed TCRB transcripts. Profiled with immunoSEQ multiplex PCR; TCRdb holds only in-frame clones, not every one. The profile shows about 270,000 clones, about 14% of them singletons. Specimen: naive CD4+ T cells from blood. All receptors derive from a woman between 40 and 55 years old in good health.

The genes are TRBV25-1 and TRBJ2-2; D may be TRBD1 (7 bases). Trimming shortened V by 3 bases and J by 4 bases, and 15 bases separated the two germline ends. The CDR3 runs to 16 residues. Germline CDR1 is MGHDK and CDR2 is SYGVNS. CDR3 nucleotide sequence: TGTGCCAGCAGTGATTTGCAGGGGGGAAGCACCGGGGAGCTGTTTTTT. Amino acids: CASSDLQGGSTGELFF.

There are a few counts of this clone. The chain couples TRBV5-1 to TRBJ2-5; maybe TRBD2 (6 bases). Deletions cut 5 bases from V and 3 bases from J, with 11 bases between. Germline V lookup: CDR1 SGHRS, CDR2 YFSETQ. The CDR3 runs 13 residues. CDR3 loop: CASRAGGEETQYF. CDR3 DNA sequence: TGCGCCAGCAGAGCCGGGGGTGAAGAGACCCAGTACTTC.

The gene calls are TRBV11-2 and TRBJ1-4; the D gene is possibly TRBD1 (6 bases). CDR3 length: 18 amino acids. V lost 2 bases, J lost 0 bases, and 16 bases lay in between. The germline V gene has CDR1 SGHAT and CDR2 FQNNGV. The CDR3 spells CASSLSRLGAATNEKLFF. CDR3 DNA sequence: TGTGCCAGCAGCTTAAGCAGGCTGGGGGCTGCAACTAATGAAAAACTGTTTTTT.

With respect to this clone: Other DNA variants within this sample encode the same CDR3. The genes are TRBV5-1 and TRBJ2-1; 12 bases are a match to TRBD2. CDR3 length: 14 amino acids. The V segment lost 3 bases and the J segment 6 bases; nucleotides outside the gene matches: 1. The germline V gene encodes CDR1 SGHRS and CDR2 YFSETQ. The CDR3 reads CASSSLAGGNEQFF. The CDR3 nucleotides read TGCGCCAGCAGCTCACTAGCGGGGGGCAATGAGCAGTTCTTC.

The chain couples TRBV9 to TRBJ2-5, with 7 bases that match TRBD2. The trim removed 4 bases at V and 5 bases at J, leaving 11 bases unmatched. This CDR3 is 15 amino acids long. CDR1 SGDLS and CDR2 YYNGEE come from the germline V gene. The CDR3 region is CASSPRGGLGETQYF. The CDR3 DNA sequence: TGTGCCAGCAGCCCAAGAGGCGGACTAGGGGAGACCCAGTACTTC.

This clone has at least ten counts. This chain uses TRBV14 with TRBJ2-5; the match to TRBD2 covers 7 bases. The length of the CDR3 is 15 residues. V shed 4 bases, J shed 5 bases, and the junction held 10 bases outside the gene matches. The V gene's germline CDR1 is SGHDN and CDR2 FVKESK. In nucleotides, the CDR3 is TGTGCCAGCAGCCGAATGCGGGGGAGACGGGAGACCCAGTACTTC. It specifies CASSRMRGRRETQYF.

The rearrangement joins TRBV7-9 to TRBJ1-5, with TRBD1 matching over 10 bases. Losses at the gene ends were 5 bases for V and 2 bases for J; bases not matched to a gene: 6. The CDR3 totals 16 residues. Germline V gives CDR1 SEHNR, CDR2 FQNEAQ (reference sequence). In DNA, the CDR3 is TGTGCCAGCAGCACCGCAGGACAGGGGGGCAATCAGCCCCAGCATTTT. This gives the protein CASSTAGQGGNQPQHF.

This chain connects TRBV27 to TRBJ1-4; D possibly corresponds to TRBD1 (5 bases). The CDR3 spans 17 residues. V gave up 2 bases and J gave up 7 bases, with 20 bases separating them. Germline loops: CDR1 MNHEY, CDR2 SMNVEV (reference sequence). The CDR3: CASSLLREGLEGEKLFF. CDR3 sequence (DNA): TGTGCCAGCAGTTTACTACGCGAGGGGCTGGAGGGTGAAAAACTGTTTTTT.

The chain carries TRBV19 and TRBJ1-1; weak D call: TRBD1 (5 bases). The V gene lost 11 bases and the J gene lost 6 bases, with 16 bases spanning the gap. CDR3 size: 12 residues. Germline CDR1 and CDR2: LNHDA and SQIVND (reference sequence). The CDR3 DNA sequence: TGTGCCTGCCGGGACTCCGGCCCTGAAGCTTTCTTT. It specifies CACRDSGPEAFF.

This clone turned up a few times. V gene TRBV5-1 combines with J gene TRBJ2-2, with no clear D. V lost 0 bases, J lost 1 base, and 4 bases lay in between. The CDR3 is 14 amino acids. In germline, CDR1 is SGHRS, CDR2 YFSETQ. CDR3 DNA: TGCGCCAGCAGCTTGGACAGGAACACCGGGGAGCTGTTTTTT. It translates to CASSLDRNTGELFF.

The V gene is TRBV10-2, the J gene TRBJ2-5; 7 bases align to TRBD1. The J segment lost 4 bases and the V segment lost 6 bases, leaving 2 bases of the junction unmatched. Germline V CDR1 and CDR2: WSHSY, SAAADI. The CDR3 has 12 residues. The CDR3 DNA follows: TGCGCCAGCAGGACAGGGTCAGAGACCCAGTACTTC. Its protein is CASRTGSETQYF.

The rearrangement links TRBV19 to TRBJ1-1; the D gene is possibly TRBD1 (6 bases). The CDR3 is 14 amino acids. The germline V gene encodes CDR1 LNHDA and CDR2 SQIVND (reference sequence). The V gene lost 6 bases and the J gene lost 5 bases, with 16 bases spanning the gap. The CDR3: CASSPTGLLTEAFF. In nucleotides, the CDR3 is TGTGCCAGTAGCCCCACAGGGTTGTTGACTGAAGCTTTCTTT.

Written as DNA, the CDR3 is TGTGCCAGTACTAGATTAGGGGGCCTCAATGAGCAGTTCTTC. It specifies CASTRLGGLNEQFF. The chain joins TRBV19 to TRBJ2-1, with 7 bases matching TRBD1. After removal of 7 bases from V and 6 bases from J, the junction contained 9 bases not matched to a gene. Germline CDR1 is LNHDA and CDR2 is SQIVND (reference sequence). The CDR3 loop spans 14 amino acids.

This chain links TRBV19 with TRBJ1-4; possible D gene TRBD1, 5 bases. In germline, CDR1 is LNHDA, CDR2 SQIVND (reference sequence). V was trimmed by 8 bases and J by 0 bases, leaving 7 bases between them. This CDR3 contains 13 residues. The CDR3 DNA reads TGTGCCAGTTCCAGGGCAACTAATGAAAAACTGTTTTTT. Its protein is CASSRATNEKLFF.

The chain joins TRBV7-8 to TRBJ1-5; a weak D match, TRBD1 (6 bases). CDR1 SGHVS and CDR2 FQNEAQ come from the germline V gene. Trimming left V 5 bases short and J 3 bases short, with 14 bases between. The CDR3 totals 15 residues. The CDR3 coding sequence is TGTGCCAGCAGCCTATGGGGGCAGTCCAATCAGCCCCAGCATTTT. This translates into CASSLWGQSNQPQHF.

This clone was observed a single time. Additional DNA sequences in this sample encode the identical CDR3. The chain joins TRBV5-1 to TRBJ1-1, with TRBD1 matching 10 bases. J gave up 4 bases and V 0 bases, and 0 bases lay outside the gene matches. The CDR3 loop spans 14 amino acids. The germline V gene encodes CDR1 SGHRS and CDR2 YFSETQ. For the CDR3, the DNA is TGCGCCAGCAGCTTGGGGGACAGGGGCACTGAAGCTTTCTTT. As protein: CASSLGDRGTEAFF.

The sample holds a few counts of this clone. This chain connects TRBV5-1 to TRBJ2-2; no definite D call. Per the germline V gene, CDR1 is SGHRS and CDR2 is YFSETQ. The CDR3 covers 16 residues. V was shortened by 0 bases and J by 1 base, with 10 bases between the two germline ends. The DNA for the CDR3 is TGCGCCAGCAGCTTGGCCGCATCGGGGAACACCGGGGAGCTGTTTTTT. It codes for CASSLAASGNTGELFF.